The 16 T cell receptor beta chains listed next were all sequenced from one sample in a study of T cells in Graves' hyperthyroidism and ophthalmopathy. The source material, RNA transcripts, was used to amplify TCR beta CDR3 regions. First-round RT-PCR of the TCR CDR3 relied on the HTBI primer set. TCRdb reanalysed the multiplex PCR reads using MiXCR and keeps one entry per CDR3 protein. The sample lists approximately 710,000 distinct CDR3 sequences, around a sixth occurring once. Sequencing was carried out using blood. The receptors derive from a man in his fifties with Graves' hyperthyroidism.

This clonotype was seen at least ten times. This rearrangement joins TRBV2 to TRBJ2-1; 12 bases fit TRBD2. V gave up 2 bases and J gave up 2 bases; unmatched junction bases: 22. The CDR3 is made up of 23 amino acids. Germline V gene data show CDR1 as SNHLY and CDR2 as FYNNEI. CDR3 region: CASSEKALTSTFASGRAYNEQFF. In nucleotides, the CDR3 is TGTGCCAGCAGTGAAAAGGCCCTTACCTCGACATTCGCTAGCGGGAGGGCCTACAATGAGCAGTTCTTC.

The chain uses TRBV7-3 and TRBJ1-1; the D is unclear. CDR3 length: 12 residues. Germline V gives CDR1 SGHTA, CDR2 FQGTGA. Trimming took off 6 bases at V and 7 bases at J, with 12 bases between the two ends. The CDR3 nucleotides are TGTGCCAGCAGTGCTTTTCAGCTTGAAGCTTTCTTT. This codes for CASSAFQLEAFF.

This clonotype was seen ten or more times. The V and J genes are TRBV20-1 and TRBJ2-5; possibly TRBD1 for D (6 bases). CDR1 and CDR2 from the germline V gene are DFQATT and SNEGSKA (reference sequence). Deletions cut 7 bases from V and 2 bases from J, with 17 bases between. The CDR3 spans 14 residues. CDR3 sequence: CSVSGWDTQETQYF. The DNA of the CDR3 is TGCAGTGTATCGGGTTGGGACACGCAAGAGACCCAGTACTTC.

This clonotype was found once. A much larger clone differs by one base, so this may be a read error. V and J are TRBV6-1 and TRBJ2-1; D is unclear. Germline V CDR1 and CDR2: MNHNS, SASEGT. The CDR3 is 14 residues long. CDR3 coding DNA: TGTGCCAGCAGGGGTCTTACCCATTACAATGGGCAGTTCTTC. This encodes CASRGLTHYNGQFF.

In nucleotides, the CDR3 is TGTGCCAGCAGTTTACGAGCGGGAGGATACTACGAGCAGTACTTC. Its protein is CASSLRAGGYYEQYF. The chain links TRBV28 to TRBJ2-7, with TRBD2 matching over 9 bases. The CDR3 sequence is 15 residues long. V shed 2 bases and J 3 bases; nucleotides not matched to a gene: 5. The germline V gene encodes CDR1 MDHEN and CDR2 SYDVKM.

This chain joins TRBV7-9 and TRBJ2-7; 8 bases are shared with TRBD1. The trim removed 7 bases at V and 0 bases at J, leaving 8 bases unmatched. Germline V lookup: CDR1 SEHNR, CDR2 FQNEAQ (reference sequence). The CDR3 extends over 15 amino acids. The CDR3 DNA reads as TGTGCCAGCACTCTGGACAGGGTAAGCTCCTACGAGCAGTACTTC. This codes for CASTLDRVSSYEQYF.

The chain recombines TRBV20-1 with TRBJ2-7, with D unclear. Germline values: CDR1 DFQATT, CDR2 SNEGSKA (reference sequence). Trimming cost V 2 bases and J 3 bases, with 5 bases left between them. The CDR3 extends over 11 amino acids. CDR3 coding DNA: TGCAGTGCTAGAAAGGGCTACGAGCAGTACTTC. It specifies CSARKGYEQYF.

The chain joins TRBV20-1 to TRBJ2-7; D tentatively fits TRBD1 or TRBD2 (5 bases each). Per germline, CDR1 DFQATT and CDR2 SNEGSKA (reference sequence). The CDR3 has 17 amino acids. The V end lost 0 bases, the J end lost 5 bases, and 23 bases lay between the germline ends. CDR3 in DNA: TGCAGTGCTAGAGATAAAGTACCGGGGCCTCAACGAAACGAGCAGTACTTC. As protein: CSARDKVPGPQRNEQYF.

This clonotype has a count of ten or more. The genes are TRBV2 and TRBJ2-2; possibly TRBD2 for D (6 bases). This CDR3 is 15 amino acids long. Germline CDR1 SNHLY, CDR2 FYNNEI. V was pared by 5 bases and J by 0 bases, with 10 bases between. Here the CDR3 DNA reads TGTGCCAGCAGTCCTAGGACTACGAACACCGGGGAGCTGTTTTTT. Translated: CASSPRTTNTGELFF.

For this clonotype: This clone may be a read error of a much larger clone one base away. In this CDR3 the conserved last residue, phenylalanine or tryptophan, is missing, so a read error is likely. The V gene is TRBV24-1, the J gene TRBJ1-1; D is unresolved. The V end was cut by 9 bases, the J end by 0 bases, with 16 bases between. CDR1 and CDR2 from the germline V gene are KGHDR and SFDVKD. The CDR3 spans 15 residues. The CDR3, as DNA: TGTGCCACCGCAAGAGGACTCCAGATGAACACTGAAGCTTTCCTT. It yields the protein CATARGLQMNTEAFL.

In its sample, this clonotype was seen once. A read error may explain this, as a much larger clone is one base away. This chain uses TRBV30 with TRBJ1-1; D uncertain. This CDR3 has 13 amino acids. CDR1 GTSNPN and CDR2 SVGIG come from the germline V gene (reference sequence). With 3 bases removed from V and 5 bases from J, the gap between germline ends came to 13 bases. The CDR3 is CAWRSEEETEAFF. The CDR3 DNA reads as TGTGCCTGGAGGTCTGAAGAGGAAACTGAAGCTTTCTTT.

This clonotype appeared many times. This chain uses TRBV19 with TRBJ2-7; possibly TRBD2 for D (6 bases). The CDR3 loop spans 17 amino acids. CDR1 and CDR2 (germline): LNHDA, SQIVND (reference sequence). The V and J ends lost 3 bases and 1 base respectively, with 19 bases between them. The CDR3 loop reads CASSMNFRDSSSYEQYF. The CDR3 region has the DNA TGTGCCAGTAGTATGAATTTTCGGGACTCAAGTTCCTACGAGCAGTACTTC.

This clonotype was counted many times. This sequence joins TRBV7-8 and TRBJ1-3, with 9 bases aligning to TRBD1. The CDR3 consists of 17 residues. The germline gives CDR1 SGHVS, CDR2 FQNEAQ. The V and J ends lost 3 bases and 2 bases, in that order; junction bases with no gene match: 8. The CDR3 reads CASSLPGQGLAGNTIYF. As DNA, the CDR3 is TGTGCCAGCAGCTTGCCGGGACAGGGACTAGCTGGAAACACCATATATTTT.

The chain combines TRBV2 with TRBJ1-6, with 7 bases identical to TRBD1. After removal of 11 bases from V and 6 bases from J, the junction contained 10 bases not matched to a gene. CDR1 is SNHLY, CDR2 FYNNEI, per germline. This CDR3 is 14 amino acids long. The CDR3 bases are TGTGCCCGGGAAGCCGGGACAGCTAATTCACCCCTCCACTTT. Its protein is CAREAGTANSPLHF.

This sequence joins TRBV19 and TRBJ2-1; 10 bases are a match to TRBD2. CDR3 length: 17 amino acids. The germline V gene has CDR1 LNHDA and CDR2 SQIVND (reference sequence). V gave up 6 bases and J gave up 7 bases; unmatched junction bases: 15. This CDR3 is CASSDLRSGRAGNEQFF. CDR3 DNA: TGTGCCAGTAGCGATCTAAGGAGCGGGAGGGCCGGAAATGAGCAGTTCTTC.

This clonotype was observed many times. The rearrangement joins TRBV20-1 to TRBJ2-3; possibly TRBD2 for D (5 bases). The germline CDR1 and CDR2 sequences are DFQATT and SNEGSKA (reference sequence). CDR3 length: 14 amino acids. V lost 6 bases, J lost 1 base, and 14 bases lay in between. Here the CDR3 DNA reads TGCAGTGCACACTACGGGCGGGGCACAGATACGCAGTATTTT. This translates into CSAHYGRGTDTQYF.